The 30 T cell receptor beta chains in this list originate from one sample, sequenced in a study of breast tumors, draining lymph nodes, adjacent tissues. TCRdb ran MiXCR on the multiplex PCR reads and lists one entry per CDR3 protein. Here the sample spans around 130,000 distinct CDR3 sequences, about 31% being singletons. Axillary draining lymph nodes of breast cancer patients supplied the node samples. Sequencing was carried out using axillary lymph node tissue. These receptors originate from a female donor with breast cancer. Some clones in this sample may be carry-over from other donors' samples.

In its sample, this clonotype was seen once. Lacking the conserved final phenylalanine or tryptophan, this CDR3 likely reflects a read error. The J gene is TRBJ1-1, the V gene TRBV12-3 or TRBV12-4; 10 bases agree with TRBD1. With 7 bases clipped from V and 3 bases from J, the junction kept 5 bases outside the gene matches. CDR3 length: 14 amino acids. CDR3 coding DNA: TGTGCCAGCACCCTGGGACAGGGGTACACTGAAGCTTTCCTT. Translated: CASTLGQGYTEAFL.

In this sample, this clonotype turned up many times. V usage is TRBV5-6 and J usage is TRBJ1-3; D perhaps matches TRBD1 (6 bases). The CDR3 runs to 15 residues. From germline, CDR1 is SGHDT and CDR2 YYEEEE. V shed 4 bases and J shed 4 bases, with 15 bases lying between them. CDR3 protein: CASSGNWGAGNTIYF. The CDR3 DNA sequence: TGTGCCAGCAGCGGAAATTGGGGGGCCGGAAACACCATATATTTT.

As DNA, the CDR3 is TGTGCCATCAGTGAGTTGGGCAGCGGGGACAACTCCGAGGAGCTGTTTTTT. Its translation is CAISELGSGDNSEELFF. V is TRBV10-3 and J is TRBJ2-2; TRBD2 is a possible D gene (7 bases). The length of the CDR3 is 17 residues. Germline CDR1 is ENHRY and CDR2 is SYGVKD. V lost 1 base, J lost 10 bases, and 22 bases lay in between.

This clonotype was seen a few times. Because it lacks the conserved phenylalanine or tryptophan at the end, this CDR3 is likely a read error. The DNA is omitted, as the CDR3 cannot be located on it reliably, and the CDR3 follows TCRdb's listing. The J gene is TRBJ2-1, the V gene TRBV19; the table calls TRBD1, which could not be checked here. Ends included, the CDR3 has 16 residues. In germline, CDR1 is LNHDA, CDR2 SQIVND (reference sequence). The CDR3 spells CASSIAPGRSYNERFS.

This clonotype showed up many times. The chain has TRBV4-1 and TRBJ2-5; D is unclear. CDR3 length: 13 amino acids. Germline CDR1 MGHRA, CDR2 YSYEKL. Between the trimmed V and J ends, which lost 6 bases and 1 base, there was a span of 9 bases. DNA of the CDR3: TGCGCCAGCAGGCCAAGCGTCCAAGAGACCCAGTACTTC. Translated: CASRPSVQETQYF.

This clonotype was picked up many times. V is TRBV27 and J is TRBJ2-7; D remains ambiguous. CDR3 length equals 14 residues. Trimming took off 2 bases at V and 4 bases at J, with 12 bases between the two ends. Per germline, CDR1 MNHEY and CDR2 SMNVEV (reference sequence). The CDR3 DNA sequence: TGTGCCAGCAGTTTAAGTCCCACAGCTTACGAGCAGTACGTC. Its protein is CASSLSPTAYEQYV.

This clonotype was recorded at least ten times. CDR3 sequence (DNA): TGTGCCAGCAGTGATTTGGTGGCGGGAAATGAGCAGTTCTTC. Its translation: CASSDLVAGNEQFF. The V call is TRBV2, the J call TRBJ2-1, with D possibly matching TRBD2 (6 bases). V was trimmed by 3 bases and J by 7 bases, leaving 13 bases between them. In germline, CDR1 is SNHLY, CDR2 FYNNEI. The CDR3 sequence is 14 residues long.

CDR3 nucleotide sequence: TGTGCCAGCAGCGCCCCAGGGGGCTACAATGAGCAGTTCTTC. It codes for CASSAPGGYNEQFF. The chain has TRBV7-2 and TRBJ2-1, with 7 nucleotides matching TRBD1. The junction had 4 bases not matched to a gene; V was cut back by 5 bases and J by 3 bases. The CDR3 spans 14 residues. CDR1 is SGHTA and CDR2 is FQGNSA in the germline V gene.

The rearrangement uses TRBV14 and TRBJ2-7; 8 positions match TRBD1. The CDR3 runs to 18 residues. V was pared by 4 bases and J by 4 bases, with 18 bases of the junction left unmatched. Per the germline V gene, CDR1 is SGHDN and CDR2 is FVKESK. Written as DNA, the CDR3 is TGTGCCAGCAGCCCCCAGGGACAGGCGAGTTGGGCCTTTTACGAGCAGTACTTC. Protein: CASSPQGQASWAFYEQYF.

This clonotype was seen repeatedly, ten times or more. The CDR3 DNA follows: TGCGCCAGCAGCTTCGGTGCAGGGGTCGGGAGCTCCTACAATGAGCAGTTCTTC. Translated: CASSFGAGVGSSYNEQFF. The chain joins TRBV5-1 to TRBJ2-1, with D perhaps TRBD1 or TRBD2 (6 bases each). V shed 2 bases and J shed 0 bases, with 18 bases lying between them. Germline lookup yields CDR1 SGHRS and CDR2 YFSETQ. The CDR3 sequence is 18 residues long.

This clonotype was counted only a few times. A much more abundant neighbour one base away suggests this may be a read error. This chain's CDR3 is CSASPPLAGAAETQYF. CDR3 in DNA: TGCAGTGCTAGTCCCCCCCTAGCGGGGGCTGCAGAGACCCAGTACTTC. The chain has TRBV20-1 and TRBJ2-5; 10 nucleotides align to TRBD2. CDR3 length equals 16 residues. V lost 3 bases to trimming and J lost 4 bases; unmatched junction nucleotides: 11. CDR1 and CDR2 (germline): DFQATT, SNEGSKA (reference sequence).

This clonotype has just a few counts. A much larger clone sits a single nucleotide away, making a read error possible. The chain uses TRBV9 and TRBJ2-5; no reliable D call. The CDR3 has 15 residues. The germline V gene has CDR1 SGDLS and CDR2 YYNGEE. CDR3 in amino acids: CASSVEAYSQETPYF. In DNA form, the CDR3 reads TGTGCCAGCAGCGTAGAGGCTTACTCCCAAGAGACCCCGTACTTC. The variable domain in full, with the rest retrieved from reference TRBV9 and TRBJ2-5, is DSGVTQTPKHLITATGQRVTLRCSPRSGDLSVYWYQQSLDQGLQFLIQYYNGEERAKGNILERFSAQQFPDLHSELNLSSLELGDSALYFCASSVEAYSQETPYFGPGTRLLVL.

This clonotype was picked up many times. The gene calls are TRBV7-3 and TRBJ1-2, with 7 bases aligning to TRBD1. From germline, CDR1 is SGHTA and CDR2 FQGTGA. This CDR3 is built from 19 residues. Losses at the gene ends were 0 bases for V and 8 bases for J; bases not matched to a gene: 21. The CDR3 region has the DNA TGTGCCAGCAGCTTAACGCCCGACAGAATTAACCCACAGGGGTCCGGCTACACCTTC. It is translated as CASSLTPDRINPQGSGYTF.

Of note for this clonotype: A much larger clone differs from this one at a single base, so this may be a read error. The V call is TRBV6-5, the J call TRBJ1-5; TRBD1 might be the D (5 bases). The CDR3 is 15 amino acids. Deletions cut 5 bases from V and 1 base from J, with 12 bases between. The germline V gene has CDR1 MNHEY and CDR2 SVGAGI. CDR3 amino acids: CASSPKGRSNQPQHF. CDR3 bases: TGTGCCAGCAGTCCTAAGGGGAGGAGCAATCAGCCCCAGCATTTT.

The sample holds a few counts of this clonotype. Its ends do not fully match the called genes, so a read error is possible. V usage is TRBV6-5 and J usage is TRBJ1-5; possible D gene TRBD1, 5 bases. The CDR3 runs 15 residues. Germline V CDR1 and CDR2: MNHEY, SVGAGI. CDR3 sequence (DNA): TGTGCCAGCAGTCACTCAGGGAATAGCAATCAGCCCCAGCATTTT. This encodes CASSHSGNSNQPQHF.

This clonotype was counted many times. The rearrangement uses TRBV11-3 and TRBJ2-7; D may be TRBD2 (7 bases). The CDR3 loop spans 15 amino acids. Deletions cut 2 bases from V and 1 base from J, with 12 bases between. CDR1 and CDR2 (germline): SGHNT, YENEEA. CDR3 region: CASSLSGGTSYEQYF. CDR3 DNA: TGTGCCAGCAGCTTATCCGGGGGGACATCCTACGAGCAGTACTTC. Complete variable domain (other parts from reference TRBV11-3 and TRBJ2-7): EAGVVQSPRYKIIEKKQPVAFWCNPISGHNTLYWYLQNLGQGPELLIRYENEEAVDDSQLPKDRFSAERLKGVDSTLKIQPAELGDSAVYLCASSLSGGTSYEQYFGPGTRLTVT.

This rearrangement joins TRBV7-6 to TRBJ2-7; TRBD1 agrees at 9 bases. The germline CDR1 and CDR2 sequences are SGHVS and FNYEAQ. V trimming: 1 base; J trimming: 10 bases; junction bases outside the gene matches: 11. The CDR3 loop spans 15 amino acids. The CDR3 coding sequence is TGTGCCAGCAGCTTAGTTAGGACAGGGGAAGTCGAACAGTACTTC. Its translation: CASSLVRTGEVEQYF.

This clonotype showed up just once. The chain combines TRBV2 with TRBJ1-6; D not resolved. Germline-derived CDR1 and CDR2 are SNHLY and FYNNEI. The CDR3 runs 13 residues. V was trimmed by 7 bases and J by 8 bases, leaving 12 bases between them. The CDR3 spells CASKTNNDSPLHF. In nucleotides, the CDR3 is TGTGCCAGCAAGACTAACAATGATTCACCCCTCCACTTT.

The chain has TRBV10-2 and TRBJ2-5, with 8 bases lining up with TRBD2. J lost 7 bases, V lost 9 bases, and 16 bases had no gene match. The length of the CDR3 is 15 residues. Germline CDR1 reads WSHSY; CDR2 reads SAAADI. CDR3 protein: CASREGGGQWGTQYF. The CDR3 DNA is TGCGCCAGTCGGGAGGGGGGGGGCCAATGGGGGACCCAGTACTTC.

In this sample, this clonotype turned up many times. This sequence joins TRBV6-5 and TRBJ1-2; D is uncertain. Germline V CDR1 and CDR2: MNHEY, SVGAGI. The CDR3 totals 15 residues. Trimming took off 0 bases at V and 5 bases at J, with 13 bases between the two ends. The CDR3 loop is CASSYSGAGVYGYTF. As DNA, the CDR3 is TGTGCCAGCAGTTACTCTGGCGCCGGAGTTTATGGCTACACCTTC.

V usage is TRBV2 and J usage is TRBJ1-2, with 12 bases fitting TRBD1. V lost 6 bases, J lost 3 bases, and 17 bases stayed unmatched. Germline V CDR1 and CDR2: SNHLY, FYNNEI. There are 19 residues in the CDR3. Here the CDR3 reads CASSSQAGTGGAWDYGYTF. CDR3 DNA: TGTGCCAGCAGCTCCCAGGCCGGGACAGGGGGCGCTTGGGACTATGGCTACACCTTC.

A word on this clonotype: Here the CDR3 omits its conserved ending phenylalanine or tryptophan, so a read error is the likely source. The rearrangement joins TRBV11-2 to TRBJ2-4; 7 nucleotides match TRBD1. Germline values: CDR1 SGHAT, CDR2 FQNNGV. The J segment lost 7 bases and the V segment lost 5 bases, leaving 8 bases of the junction unmatched. The CDR3 has 14 residues. Here the CDR3 DNA reads TGTGCCAGCAGCATATCCGGGACAGATAACATTCAGTACCTC. Translation: CASSISGTDNIQYL.

The gene calls are TRBV2 and TRBJ2-6; D remains unclear. CDR3 length equals 15 residues. Germline values: CDR1 SNHLY, CDR2 FYNNEI. The V end was cut by 8 bases, the J end by 4 bases, with 15 bases between. The CDR3 region has the DNA TGTGCCAGCGACCGCCGGAACACCGGGGCCAACGTCCTGACTTTC. It yields the protein CASDRRNTGANVLTF.

The sample holds many counts of this clonotype. This chain connects TRBV28 to TRBJ2-3; D call uncertain. Between the trimmed V and J ends, which lost 6 bases and 2 bases, there was a span of 12 bases. Germline loops: CDR1 MDHEN, CDR2 SYDVKM. CDR3 length: 14 residues. CDR3: CASSGRTFTDTQYF. As DNA, the CDR3 is TGTGCCAGCAGCGGACGCACATTCACAGATACGCAGTATTTT.

This clonotype was found many times. This sequence joins TRBV5-1 and TRBJ2-2; D gene uncertain. CDR1 and CDR2 from the germline V gene are SGHRS and YFSETQ. With 0 bases removed from V and 7 bases from J, the gap between germline ends came to 4 bases. The CDR3 sequence is 12 residues long. CDR3 nucleotide sequence: TGCGCCAGCAGCTTGGGTATCGGGGAGCTGTTTTTT. It codes for CASSLGIGELFF. The full variable domain, completed using reference TRBV5-1 and TRBJ2-2, is KAGVTQTPRYLIKTRGQQVTLSCSPISGHRSVSWYQQTPGQGLQFLFEYFSETQRNKGNFPGRFSGRQFSNSRSEMNVSTLELGDSALYLCASSLGIGELFFGEGSRLTVL.

This clonotype was observed many times. A read error is possible here, since a much larger clone lies one base away. The chain combines TRBV7-2 with TRBJ2-5; TRBD1 matches at 8 bases. CDR1 and CDR2 from the germline V gene are SGHTA and FQGNSA. CDR3 length: 15 residues. CDR3 DNA sequence: TGTGCCAGCAGCCAGCAGACAGGGGCCCAGGAGACCCAGCACTTC. It codes for CASSQQTGAQETQHF.

As to this clonotype: Because the CDR3 is missing its conserved closing phenylalanine or tryptophan, this is likely a read error. V gene TRBV6-5 combines with J gene TRBJ2-3; possibly TRBD2 for D (5 bases). V was shortened by 6 bases and J by 0 bases, with 19 bases between the two germline ends. CDR1 and CDR2 (germline): MNHEY, SVGAGI. This CDR3 is 17 amino acids long. The CDR3 coding sequence is TGTGCCAGCAGCCTCCAGACTACTAGGCTCAGCACAGATACGCAGTATTTG. It is translated as CASSLQTTRLSTDTQYL.

This clonotype has just a few counts. This chain connects TRBV2 to TRBJ1-1; D is perhaps TRBD1 (6 bases). The CDR3 length is 13 residues. CDR1 and CDR2 (germline): SNHLY, FYNNEI. V was trimmed by 7 bases and J by 7 bases, leaving 16 bases between them. CDR3 sequence: CASTPPGGSEAFF. The CDR3 nucleotides are TGTGCCAGCACCCCCCCGGGGGGCAGTGAAGCTTTCTTT.

This clonotype was seen repeatedly, ten times or more. The chain carries TRBV5-1 and TRBJ2-1, with D perhaps TRBD2 (6 bases). V was cut by 0 bases and J by 6 bases, with 16 bases left in between. Germline-derived CDR1 and CDR2 are SGHRS and YFSETQ. The CDR3 has 16 amino acids. The CDR3 protein is CASSLAPGDGINEQFF. The CDR3 DNA is TGCGCCAGCAGCTTGGCCCCGGGGGATGGTATCAATGAGCAGTTCTTC.

Many counts were recorded for this clonotype. V is TRBV19 and J is TRBJ2-5, with D possibly matching TRBD1 (5 bases). The ends were cut back, 4 bases at V and 2 bases at J, with 8 bases in the middle. Germline loops: CDR1 LNHDA, CDR2 SQIVND (reference sequence). The CDR3 is 13 amino acids. The CDR3 DNA follows: TGTGCCAGTAGTAAGACAGCTCAAGAGACCCAGTACTTC. Protein sequence: CASSKTAQETQYF.